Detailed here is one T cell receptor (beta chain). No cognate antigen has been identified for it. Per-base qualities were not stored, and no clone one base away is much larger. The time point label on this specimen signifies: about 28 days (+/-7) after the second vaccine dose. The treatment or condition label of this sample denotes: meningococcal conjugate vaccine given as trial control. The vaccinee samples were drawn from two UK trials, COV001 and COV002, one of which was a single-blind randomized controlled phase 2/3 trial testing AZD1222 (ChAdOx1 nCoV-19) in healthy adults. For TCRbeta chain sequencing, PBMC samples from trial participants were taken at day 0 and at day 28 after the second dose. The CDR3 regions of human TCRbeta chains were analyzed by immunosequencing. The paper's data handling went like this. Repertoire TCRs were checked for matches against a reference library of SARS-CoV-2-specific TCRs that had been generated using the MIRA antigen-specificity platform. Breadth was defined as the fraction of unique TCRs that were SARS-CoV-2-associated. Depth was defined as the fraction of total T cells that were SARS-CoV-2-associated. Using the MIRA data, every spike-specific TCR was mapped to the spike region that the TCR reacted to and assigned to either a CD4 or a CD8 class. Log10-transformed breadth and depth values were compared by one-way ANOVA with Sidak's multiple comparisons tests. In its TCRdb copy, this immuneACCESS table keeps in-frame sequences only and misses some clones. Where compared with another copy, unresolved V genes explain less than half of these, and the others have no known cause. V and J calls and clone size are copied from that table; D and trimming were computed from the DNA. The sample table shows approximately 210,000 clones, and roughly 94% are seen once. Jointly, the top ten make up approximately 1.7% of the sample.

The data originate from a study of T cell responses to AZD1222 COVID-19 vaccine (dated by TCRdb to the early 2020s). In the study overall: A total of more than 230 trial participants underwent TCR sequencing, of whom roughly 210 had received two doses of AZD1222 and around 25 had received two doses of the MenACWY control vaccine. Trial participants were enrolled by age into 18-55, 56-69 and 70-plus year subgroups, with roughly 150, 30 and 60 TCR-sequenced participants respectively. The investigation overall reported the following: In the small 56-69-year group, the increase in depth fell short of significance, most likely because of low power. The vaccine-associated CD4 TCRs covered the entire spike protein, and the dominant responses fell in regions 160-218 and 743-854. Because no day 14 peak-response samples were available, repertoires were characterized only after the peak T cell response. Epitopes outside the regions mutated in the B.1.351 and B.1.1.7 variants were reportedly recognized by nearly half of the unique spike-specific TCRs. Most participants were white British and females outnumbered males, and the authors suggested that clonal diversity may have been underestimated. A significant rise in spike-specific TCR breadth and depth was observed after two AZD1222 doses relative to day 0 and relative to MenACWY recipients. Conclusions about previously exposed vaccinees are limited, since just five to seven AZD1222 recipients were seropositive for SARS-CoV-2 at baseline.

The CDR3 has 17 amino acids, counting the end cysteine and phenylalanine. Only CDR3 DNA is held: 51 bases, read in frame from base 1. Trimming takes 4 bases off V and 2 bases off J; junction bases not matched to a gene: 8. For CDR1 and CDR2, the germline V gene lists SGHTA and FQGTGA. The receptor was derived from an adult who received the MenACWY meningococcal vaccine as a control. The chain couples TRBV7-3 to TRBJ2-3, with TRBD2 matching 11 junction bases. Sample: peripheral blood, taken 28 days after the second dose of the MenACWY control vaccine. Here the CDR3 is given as CASSSTGLADPTDTQYF. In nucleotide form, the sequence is TGTGCCAGCAGCTCCACGGGACTAGCGGACCCCACAGATACGCAGTATTTT.